This record looks at one T cell receptor (beta chain) sequence and its context. Its matching antigen is unknown. The CDR3 sequence is 14 residues long. Trimming removed 4 bases from V and 3 bases from J, with 12 bases in between. Germline loops: CDR1 LNHDA, CDR2 SQIVND (reference sequence). Clones were sequenced by immunoSEQ multiplex PCR, and TCRdb holds only the in-frame ones, with some missing. This table has about 60,000 clones, 80% to 85% appearing once. These data originate in a study of a mutant IDH1 vaccine in newly diagnosed glioma. As for time point: week 35, safety follow-up. Doses comprised 300 ug of mutant IDH1 20-mer peptide each, plus topical imiquimod.

This specimen consisted of PBMCs, obtained from a glioma patient whose treatment included an IDH1 peptide vaccine. The sequence was obtained from a young man with glioma. The chain couples TRBV19 to TRBJ1-2; TRBD1 is a possible D gene (6 bases). CDR3 amino acids: CASSSSTGYYGYTF. The CDR3 DNA reads as TGTGCCAGTAGTAGTTCGACAGGATACTATGGCTACACCTTC.